This record covers a single TCR delta chain. The antigen is not known. TCRdb shows a much larger clone's protein in place of this DNA's translation, and the two differ at residue 5, likely through a read error; the protein shown is translated from the DNA. The source of the sample is a study of γδ T cells in repeated Plasmodium falciparum infection. Turning to the study itself: Malian children with intense seasonal malaria exposure were compared with matched Australian children. Timepoints: baseline, immediately before selected infections, and 21 days after every infection. Study observations and caveats: One small rural Malian village, predominantly a single ethnic group, supplied the cohort. Many TCRgamma sequences overlapped between individuals in stable Vgamma9/Vdelta2+ repertoires.

Bulk repertoires came from Vgamma9/Vdelta2+ or Vdelta2-negative gammadelta T cells flow-sorted from PBMC. CDR1 is GEAIGNYY, CDR2 EKD, per germline. The V and J ends lost 3 bases and 0 bases, in that order; junction bases with no gene match: 26. This CDR3 is 25 amino acids long. TCRdb reprocessed the multiplex PCR reads using CATT. This repertoire shows 80,000 to 95,000 delta-chain clones, over 1.3% found once; its top ten account for just under 9%. The chain employs TRDV2 and TRDJ3; 9 positions match TRDD3. TCRdb offers no J gene call, so here the DNA was matched to germline to obtain one. This clonotype was sampled from a pool of human donors (malaria-infected and uninfected, not separated). Sequencing was done on a sample of gamma-delta T cells from blood. This CDR3 is CACDERTGDTTRNDSSSWDTRQMFF. As DNA, the CDR3 is TGTGCCTGTGACGAAAGGACTGGGGATACGACCCGAAACGATTCATCCTCCTGGGACACCCGACAGATGTTTTTC.